The present T cell receptor beta chain was sequenced within a study of T cells in Graves' hyperthyroidism and ophthalmopathy. About the research overall: The blood sample was taken at first diagnosis, before treatment began. Points from the study as a whole: Separating ophthalmopathy from stable hyperthyroidism was achieved by a 13 V-J model.

From RNA transcripts, TCR beta CDR3 regions were amplified. During a first-round RT-PCR of the TCR CDR3, the HTBI primer set was used. TCRdb re-called the multiplex PCR reads with MiXCR, one entry per CDR3 protein. The table lists roughly 500,000 distinct CDR3 sequences, approximately 13% of them singletons. For this clonotype: What it recognizes is unknown.

Isolation of PBMCs was performed on roughly 9 ml fresh peripheral blood. The CDR3 loop spans 12 amino acids. Germline V CDR1 and CDR2: DFQATT, SNEGSKA (reference sequence). Trimming pared 6 bases from V and 12 bases from J, leaving 18 bases between. Input material: blood. The chain has TRBV20-1 and TRBJ2-1; D might be TRBD1 (6 bases). This TCR was recovered from a woman aged 25 to 45 with Graves' hyperthyroidism that later progressed to Graves' ophthalmopathy. The DNA for the CDR3 is TGCAGTGCCACTAGGACATTACAGGGGCAGTTCTTC. Its protein product is CSATRTLQGQFF.